This T cell receptor (beta chain) comes out of a study of blood T cell repertoires in COVID-19. Study-level information: Some COVID-19 samples were acute and others convalescent; all came from the United States, Italy and Spain. Sample material is recorded as cDNA or gDNA derived from T cells, B-cell-depleted T cells, or PBMCs.

Authors' methods: How many nucleated cells were present was estimated from reference gene primer amplification. Generated by immunoSEQ multiplex PCR, the TCRdb table keeps only in-frame clones and is missing some. The DNA was the basis for D and trimming; V, J and clone size are from that table. The repertoire holds over 250,000 clones, 89% seen once, with approximately 2.2% in the top ten. CDR1 is SEHNR and CDR2 is FQNEAQ in the germline V gene (reference sequence). CDR3 length: 13 amino acids. Trimming pared 5 bases from V and 4 bases from J, leaving 11 bases between. Sequencing was carried out using peripheral blood. This receptor was identified in a man aged 45-60 years with acute or convalescent COVID-19. This chain uses TRBV7-9 with TRBJ1-1; a weak D match, TRBD1 (6 bases). The CDR3 DNA is TGTGCCAGCAGCCCCCCGGACAGCACTGAAGCTTTCTTT. Protein product: CASSPPDSTEAFF.